These T cell receptor beta chains were read from a single sample in a study of T-cell reconstitution after alpha-beta-depleted transplantation in children. TCRdb called the PCR reads again in MiXCR, with one record for every CDR3 protein. This table has under 450,000 distinct CDR3 sequences, more than 10% appearing once. Specimen: PBMCs, collected from the stem cell graft. The receptors were sampled from a human donor who donated a stem cell graft to a child with Fanconi anemia. The CDR3 runs from the conserved cysteine through the conserved F or W. D genes are given only for firm matches. Size is stated for part of the rows, as once, few or many counts, or as a class when the clone is expanded.

D gene,clone size,J gene,V gene,CDR3 DNA,CDR3 protein
TRBD2,-,TRBJ2-2,TRBV7-2,TGTGCCAGCAGAAGACGGGGGGGTGACACCGGGGAGCTGTTTTTT,CASRRRGGDTGELFF
TRBD2,-,TRBJ2-1,TRBV20-1,TGCAGTGCTAGAGGTCTTAGCGGGATGATTAATGAGCAGTTCTTC,CSARGLSGMINEQFF
-,few,TRBJ2-7,TRBV3-1,TGTGCCAGCAGCCCTTCCCGTGGTGAGCAGTACTTC,CASSPSRGEQYF
-,few,TRBJ2-3,TRBV25-1,TGTGCCAGCAGTCCCGCAGAGGGCACAGATACGCAGTATTTT,CASSPAEGTDTQYF
TRBD2,many,TRBJ2-1,TRBV20-1,TGCAGTGCTAGAGATGGATTACGGGGGGGCTACAATGAGCAGTTCTTC,CSARDGLRGGYNEQFF
-,many,TRBJ2-6,TRBV12-3/TRBV12-4,TGTGCCAGCAGTCCCGCTCTAGGGGGGGCGGAAGTCTCTGGGGCCAACGTCCTGACTTTC,CASSPALGGAEVSGANVLTF
-,-,TRBJ2-3,TRBV6-2/TRBV6-3,TGTGCCAGCAGTTACGCCAGCGGGGATACGCAGTATTTT,CASSYASGDTQYF
-,many,TRBJ2-1,TRBV29-1,TGCAGCGTTGAGGACCCTGGTGAGCAGTTCTTC,CSVEDPGEQFF
-,few,TRBJ2-3,TRBV12-3/TRBV12-4,TGTGCCAGCAGCCGGAGGACAGATACGCAGTATTTT,CASSRRTDTQYF
TRBD1,many,TRBJ2-1,TRBV5-6,TGTGCCAGCAGCCTCGCTAGACAGGGTTATTACAATGAGCAGTTCTTC,CASSLARQGYYNEQFF
-,-,TRBJ2-1,TRBV6-2/TRBV6-3,TGTGCCAGCAGTTACTCCGAGCTCAATGAGCAGTTCTTC,CASSYSELNEQFF
-,many,TRBJ1-1,TRBV5-1,TGCGCCAGCAGCCGGGGACCGAGGGACACTGAAGCTTTCTTT,CASSRGPRDTEAFF
-,-,TRBJ1-1,TRBV30,TGTGCCTGGAGTGTAGATTCCTACACTGAAGCTTTCTTT,CAWSVDSYTEAFF
TRBD1,-,TRBJ2-7,TRBV11-2,TGTGCCAGCAGCCTCGGGACAGGGTTCTACGAGCAGTACTTC,CASSLGTGFYEQYF
-,many,TRBJ2-3,TRBV7-2,TGTGCCAGCAGCTTAGTGGGGTTGCGAGATACGCAGTATTTT,CASSLVGLRDTQYF
TRBD1,many,TRBJ2-7,TRBV4-3,TGCGCCAGCAGCCGTGACAGGGGGGAATACGAGCAGTACTTC,CASSRDRGEYEQYF
TRBD1,-,TRBJ1-1,TRBV18,TGTGCCAGCTCAGAAGGACAGGTGAACACTGAAGCTTTCTTT,CASSEGQVNTEAFF
TRBD1,many,TRBJ1-5,TRBV29-1,TGCAGCGGAGACAATCCGGGACAGGGGGATCGGCGAAGCAATCAGCCCCAGCATTTT,CSGDNPGQGDRRSNQPQHF
-,many,TRBJ1-1,TRBV6-5,TGTGCCAGCAGGAGACTAGGAGTTTCGAACACTGAAGCTTTCTTT,CASRRLGVSNTEAFF
TRBD1,-,TRBJ2-1,TRBV10-3,TGTGCCATCAGTGAGTCGTCGGGACAGGGCAATGGGCAGTTCTTC,CAISESSGQGNGQFF
-,few,TRBJ2-5,TRBV3-1,TGTGCCAGCAGTCCAGCTATAGAGACCCAGTACTTC,CASSPAIETQYF
-,many,TRBJ1-2,TRBV3-1,TGTGCCAGCAGCCACGAGAGGGCGTCTAGGCCTAACTATGGCTACACCTTC,CASSHERASRPNYGYTF
TRBD2,few,TRBJ2-3,TRBV4-3,TGCGCCAGCAGCCAAGATGATCCGGGAGGGTCCACAGATACGCAGTATTTT,CASSQDDPGGSTDTQYF
TRBD1,few,TRBJ1-6,TRBV5-1,TGCGCCAGCAGCTCCGTTACAGGGGTTAATTCACCCCTCCACTTT,CASSSVTGVNSPLHF
-,few,TRBJ2-1,TRBV27,TGTGCCAGCACCACCCTGGGGAAGGGGGATAATGAGCAGTTCTTC,CASTTLGKGDNEQFF
-,many,TRBJ1-1,TRBV12-3/TRBV12-4,TGTGCCAGCAGTTCCGGGCCCCGAAATTTCGGGACTGAAGCTTTCTTT,CASSSGPRNFGTEAFF
TRBD2,many,TRBJ2-3,TRBV5-4,TGTGCCAGCAGCTTCGGGCCCGGGACTAGCGTCAGCACAGATACGCAGTATTTT,CASSFGPGTSVSTDTQYF
TRBD1,many,TRBJ2-3,TRBV20-1,TGCAGTGCCGGAAAGACAGGGGAGAATCCAGATACGCAGTATTTT,CSAGKTGENPDTQYF
TRBD1,few,TRBJ2-5,TRBV2,TGTGCCAGCAGTGACGACAAGGGTCAGGGGGCTTATGGGGAGACCCAGTACTTC,CASSDDKGQGAYGETQYF
-,-,TRBJ1-5,TRBV7-9,TGTGCCAGCAGCTCTCTAGGGGACGGCCATCAGCCCCAGCATTTT,CASSSLGDGHQPQHF
-,few,TRBJ1-1,TRBV7-6,TGTGCCAGCAGCTTAGAGTCGGGGGTGTATACTGAAGCTTTCTTT,CASSLESGVYTEAFF
-,few,TRBJ1-5,TRBV20-1,TGCAGTGCTAGAGACACTGGGACCTCTCAACATTTT,CSARDTGTSQHF
-,few,TRBJ2-5,TRBV28,TGTGCCAGCAGGATTATAGGAGCGTCGGAGACCCAGTACTTC,CASRIIGASETQYF
-,few,TRBJ2-1,TRBV6-5,TGTGCCAGCAGTTACGACACTTCCAATGAGCAGTTCTTC,CASSYDTSNEQFF